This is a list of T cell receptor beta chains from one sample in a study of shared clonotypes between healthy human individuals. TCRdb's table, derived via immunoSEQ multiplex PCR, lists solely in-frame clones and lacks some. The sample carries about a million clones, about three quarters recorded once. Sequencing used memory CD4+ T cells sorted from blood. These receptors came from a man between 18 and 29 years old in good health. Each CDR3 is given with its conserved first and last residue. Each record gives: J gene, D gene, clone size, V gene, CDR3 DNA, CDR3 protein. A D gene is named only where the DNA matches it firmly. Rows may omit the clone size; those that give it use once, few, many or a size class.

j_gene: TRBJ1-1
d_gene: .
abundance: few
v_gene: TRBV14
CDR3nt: TGTGCCAGCAGCCTAACGGTTGACACTGAAGCTTTCTTT
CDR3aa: CASSLTVDTEAFF

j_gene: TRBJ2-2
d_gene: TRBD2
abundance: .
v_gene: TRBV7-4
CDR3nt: TGTGCCAGCAGCACCCTTAGCGGGGGGCCGGAGCTGTTTTTT
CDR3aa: CASSTLSGGPELFF

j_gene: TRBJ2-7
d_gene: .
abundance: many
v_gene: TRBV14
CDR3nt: TGTGCCAGCAGCCAACCAACTACGAAGCAGTACTTC
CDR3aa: CASSQPTTKQYF

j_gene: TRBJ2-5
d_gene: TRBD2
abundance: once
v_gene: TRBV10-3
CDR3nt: TGTGCCATCAGTGACGGGACTAGCGGGCAAGAGACCCAGTACTTC
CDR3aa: CAISDGTSGQETQYF

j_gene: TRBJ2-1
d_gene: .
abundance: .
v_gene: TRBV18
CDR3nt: TGTGCCAGCTCACCGCCCAGCATTAATGAGCAGTTCTTC
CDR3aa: CASSPPSINEQFF

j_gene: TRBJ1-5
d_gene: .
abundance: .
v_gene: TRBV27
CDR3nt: TGTGCCAGCATTAACGAAAGGACCGGGGGTCAGCCCCAGCATTTT
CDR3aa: CASINERTGGQPQHF

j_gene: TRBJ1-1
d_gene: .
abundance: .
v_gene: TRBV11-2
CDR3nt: TGTGCCAGCAGCTCTAGGTCTCTGGGGTCGAGGGCTTTCTTT
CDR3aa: CASSSRSLGSRAFF

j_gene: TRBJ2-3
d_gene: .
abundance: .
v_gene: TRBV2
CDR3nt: TGTGCCAGCAATAGACTATTCACAGATACGCAGTATTTT
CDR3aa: CASNRLFTDTQYF

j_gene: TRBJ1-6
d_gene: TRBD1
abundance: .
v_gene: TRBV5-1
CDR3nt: TGCGCCAGCAGCCGGAACCTGGGACAGGGGGCAAATTCACCCCTCCACTTT
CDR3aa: CASSRNLGQGANSPLHF

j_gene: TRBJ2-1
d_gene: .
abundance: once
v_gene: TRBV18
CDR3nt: TGTGCCAGCTCACCACAGGGGATAGTGTGGAATGAGCAGTTCTTC
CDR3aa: CASSPQGIVWNEQFF

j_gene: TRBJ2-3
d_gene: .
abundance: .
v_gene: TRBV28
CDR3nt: TGTGCCAGCACCTACGGCAGGTACACAGATACGCAGTATTTT
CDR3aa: CASTYGRYTDTQYF

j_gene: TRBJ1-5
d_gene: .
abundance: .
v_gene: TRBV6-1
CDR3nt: TGTGCCAGCAGTGAGGGGGGCCTTCGGGGGCCCCAGCATTTT
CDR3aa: CASSEGGLRGPQHF

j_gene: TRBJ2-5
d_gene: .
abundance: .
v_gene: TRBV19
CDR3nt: TGTGCCAGTAGTACCGTGGTGACGGAGACCCAGTACTTC
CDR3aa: CASSTVVTETQYF

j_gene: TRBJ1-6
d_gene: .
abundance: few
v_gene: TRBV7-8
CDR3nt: TGTGCCAGCAGCTTAGTGGATCAGGATTCACCCCTCCACTTT
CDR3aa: CASSLVDQDSPLHF

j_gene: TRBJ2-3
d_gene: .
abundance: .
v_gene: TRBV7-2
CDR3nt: TGTGCCAGCAGCCCCCGCCTGGGGGGAGGCACAGATACGCAGTATTTT
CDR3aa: CASSPRLGGGTDTQYF

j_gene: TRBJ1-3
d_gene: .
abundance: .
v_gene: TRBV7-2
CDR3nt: TGTGCCAGCAGCACGGACCTAAGCTCTGGAAACACCATATATTTT
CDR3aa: CASSTDLSSGNTIYF

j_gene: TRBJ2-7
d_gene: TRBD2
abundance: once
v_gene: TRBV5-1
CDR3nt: TGCGCCAGCAGCTTCGGGTCTAGCGGGAGGGCCACAGGGTACGAGCAGTACTTC
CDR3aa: CASSFGSSGRATGYEQYF

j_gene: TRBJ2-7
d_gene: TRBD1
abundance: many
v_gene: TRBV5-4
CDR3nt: TGTGCCAGCAGACTGGACAGGTTCTCCTACGAGCAGTACTTC
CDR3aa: CASRLDRFSYEQYF

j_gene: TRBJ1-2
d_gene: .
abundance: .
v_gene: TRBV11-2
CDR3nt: TGTGCCAGCAGCTTAGGTGGGGTGCGCTACACCTTC
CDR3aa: CASSLGGVRYTF

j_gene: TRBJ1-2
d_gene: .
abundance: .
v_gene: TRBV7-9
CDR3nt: TGTGCCAGCAGCGTAAAGAACTCAGGGTTGGGCTACACCTTC
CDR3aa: CASSVKNSGLGYTF

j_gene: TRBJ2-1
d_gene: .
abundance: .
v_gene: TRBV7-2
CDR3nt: TGTGCCAGCAGCTTAGCGTATGTTTCGACCTCTCGTTTGGGGGAGCAGTTCTTC
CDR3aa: CASSLAYVSTSRLGEQFF

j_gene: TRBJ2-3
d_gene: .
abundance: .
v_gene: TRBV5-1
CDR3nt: TGCGCCAGCAGCATACAGCGGTCCAAGGATACGCAGTATTTT
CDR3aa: CASSIQRSKDTQYF

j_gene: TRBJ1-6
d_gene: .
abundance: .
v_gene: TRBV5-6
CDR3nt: TGTGCCAGCAGCCCGCCCGTAGGGCGCAAGAATTCACCCCTCCACTTT
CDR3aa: CASSPPVGRKNSPLHF

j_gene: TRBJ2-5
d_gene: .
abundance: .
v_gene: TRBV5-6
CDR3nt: TGTGCCAGCAGCTGGGGTCCGCGGGATAAAGAGACCCAGTACTTC
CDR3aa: CASSWGPRDKETQYF

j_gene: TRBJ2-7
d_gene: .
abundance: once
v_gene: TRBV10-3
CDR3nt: TGTGCCTGCAGCTGGGGAGGCTCCTACGAGCAGTACTTC
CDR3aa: CACSWGGSYEQYF

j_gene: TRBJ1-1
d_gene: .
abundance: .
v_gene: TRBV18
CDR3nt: TGTGCCAGCTCACCAGCTAACACTGAAGCTTTCTTT
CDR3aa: CASSPANTEAFF

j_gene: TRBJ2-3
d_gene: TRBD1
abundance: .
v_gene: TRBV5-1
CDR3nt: TGCGCCAGCAGCGTCGGGACAGGAGCTAGCACAGATACGCAGTATTTT
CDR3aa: CASSVGTGASTDTQYF

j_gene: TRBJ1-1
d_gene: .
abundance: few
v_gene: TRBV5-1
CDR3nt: TGCGCCAGCAGCTCCCCGACCGGGCCAGCTTTCTTT
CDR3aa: CASSSPTGPAFF

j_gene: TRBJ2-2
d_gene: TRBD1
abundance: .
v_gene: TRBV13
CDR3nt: TGTGCCAGCAGCGCGGACAGGGGCGGGATCGGGGAGCTGTTTTTT
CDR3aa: CASSADRGGIGELFF

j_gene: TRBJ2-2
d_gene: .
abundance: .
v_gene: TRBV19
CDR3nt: TGTGCCAGTAGTTCAGGGGTTGGGATCGGGGAGCTGTTTTTT
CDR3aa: CASSSGVGIGELFF

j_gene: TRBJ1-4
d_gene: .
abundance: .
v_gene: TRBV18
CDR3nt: TGTGCCAGCTCGCCTATGGGGGGCTATAATGAAAAACTGTTTTTT
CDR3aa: CASSPMGGYNEKLFF

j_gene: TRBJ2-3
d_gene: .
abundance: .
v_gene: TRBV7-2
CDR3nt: TGTGCCAGCAGCCGGAACGGACTGTTCACAGATACGCAGTATTTT
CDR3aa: CASSRNGLFTDTQYF

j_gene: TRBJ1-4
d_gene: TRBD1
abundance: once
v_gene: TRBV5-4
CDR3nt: TGTGCCTCCTCGCGGGGGGGTACAGGGGGCGAAAAACTGTTTTTT
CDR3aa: CASSRGGTGGEKLFF

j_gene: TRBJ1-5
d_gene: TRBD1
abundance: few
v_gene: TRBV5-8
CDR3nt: TGTGCCAGCACAAGATCGGGACAGGTCATTAGCAATCAGCCCCAGCATTTT
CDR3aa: CASTRSGQVISNQPQHF

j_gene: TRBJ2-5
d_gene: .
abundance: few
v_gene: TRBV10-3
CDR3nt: TGTGCCATCAGTGACAGGGCAGAGACCCAGTACTTC
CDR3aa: CAISDRAETQYF